This T cell receptor (beta chain) was identified in a study of blood T cell repertoires in COVID-19. Assay used: immunoSEQ multiplex PCR; TCRdb lists only in-frame clones, some missing. Found here are about 230,000 clones, 85% to 90% of them singletons; the top ten hold 11%. This TCR was sampled from a man in his fifties with COVID-19, enrolled during active disease. Sequenced: peripheral blood.

The CDR3 region is CASSSIYEQYF. The DNA of the CDR3 is TGTGCCAGCAGCTCTATCTACGAGCAGTACTTC. The chain carries TRBV3-1 (or the pseudogene TRBV3-2) and TRBJ2-7; D remains unclear. Trimming took off 5 bases at V and 3 bases at J, with 5 bases between the two ends. The CDR3 spans 11 residues. The germline V gene has CDR1 LGHDT and CDR2 YNNKEL (reference sequence).